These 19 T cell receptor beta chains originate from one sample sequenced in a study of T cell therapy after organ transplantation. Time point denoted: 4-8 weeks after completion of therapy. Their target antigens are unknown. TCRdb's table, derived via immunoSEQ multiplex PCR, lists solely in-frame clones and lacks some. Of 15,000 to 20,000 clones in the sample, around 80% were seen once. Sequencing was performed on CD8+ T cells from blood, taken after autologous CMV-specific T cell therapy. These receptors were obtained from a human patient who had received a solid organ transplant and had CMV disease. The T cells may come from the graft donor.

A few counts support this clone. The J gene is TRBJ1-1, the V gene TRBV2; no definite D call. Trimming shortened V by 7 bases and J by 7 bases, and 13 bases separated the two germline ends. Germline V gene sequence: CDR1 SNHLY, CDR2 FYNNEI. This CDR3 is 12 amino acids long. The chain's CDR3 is CASTEVAIEAFF. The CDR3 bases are TGTGCCAGCACCGAGGTGGCGATTGAAGCTTTCTTT.

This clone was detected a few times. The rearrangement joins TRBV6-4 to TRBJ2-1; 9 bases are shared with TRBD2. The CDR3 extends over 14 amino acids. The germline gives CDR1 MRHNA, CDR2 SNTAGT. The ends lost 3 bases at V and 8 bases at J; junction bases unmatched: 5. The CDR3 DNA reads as TGTGCCAGCAGTGAGGGGACTAGCAGCGATGAGCAGTTCTTC. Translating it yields CASSEGTSSDEQFF.

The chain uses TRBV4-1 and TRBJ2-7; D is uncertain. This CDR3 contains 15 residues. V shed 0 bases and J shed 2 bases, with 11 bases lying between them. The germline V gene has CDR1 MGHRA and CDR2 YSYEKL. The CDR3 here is CASSQDMAGTYEQYF. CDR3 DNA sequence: TGCGCCAGCAGCCAAGATATGGCAGGAACCTACGAGCAGTACTTC.

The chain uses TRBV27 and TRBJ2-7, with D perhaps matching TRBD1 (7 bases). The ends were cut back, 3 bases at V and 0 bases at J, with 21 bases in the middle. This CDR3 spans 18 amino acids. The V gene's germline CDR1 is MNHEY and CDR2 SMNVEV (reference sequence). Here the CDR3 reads CASSFQGGIRRNSYEQYF. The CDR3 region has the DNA TGTGCCAGCAGTTTTCAGGGGGGCATCCGAAGAAACTCCTACGAGCAGTACTTC.

CDR3 sequence (DNA): TGTGCCAGCAGCAACCCCAGCTCCTACAATGAGCAGTTCTTC. It is translated as CASSNPSSYNEQFF. The chain recombines TRBV21-1 with TRBJ2-1; TRBD1 is the table's D call and was not checked against the DNA. TRBV21-1 is noted as a pseudogene. The CDR3 has 14 amino acids.

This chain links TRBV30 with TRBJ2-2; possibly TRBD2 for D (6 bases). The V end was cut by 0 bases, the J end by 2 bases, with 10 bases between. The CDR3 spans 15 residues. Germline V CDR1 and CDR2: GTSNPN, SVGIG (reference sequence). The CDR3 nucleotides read TGTGCCTGGAGTGTAGGGAGGATCAACACCGGGGAGCTGTTTTTT. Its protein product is CAWSVGRINTGELFF. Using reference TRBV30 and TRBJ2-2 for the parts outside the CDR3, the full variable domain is SQTIHQWPATLVQPVGSPLSLECTVEGTSNPNLYWYRQAAGRGLQLLFYSVGIGQISSEVPQNLSASRPQDRQFILSSKKLLLSDSGFYLCAWSVGRINTGELFFGEGSRLTVL.

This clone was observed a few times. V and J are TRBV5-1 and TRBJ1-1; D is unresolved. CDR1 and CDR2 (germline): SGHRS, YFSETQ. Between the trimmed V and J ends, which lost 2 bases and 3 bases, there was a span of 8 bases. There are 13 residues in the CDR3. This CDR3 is CASSFGPDTEAFF. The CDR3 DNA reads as TGCGCCAGCAGCTTCGGCCCGGACACTGAAGCTTTCTTT.

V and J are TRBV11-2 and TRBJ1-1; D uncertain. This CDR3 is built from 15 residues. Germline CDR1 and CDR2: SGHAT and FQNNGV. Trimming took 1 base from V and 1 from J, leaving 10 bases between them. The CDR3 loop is CASSLVPDKNTEAFF. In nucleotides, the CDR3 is TGTGCCAGCAGCTTAGTTCCAGATAAGAACACTGAAGCTTTCTTT.

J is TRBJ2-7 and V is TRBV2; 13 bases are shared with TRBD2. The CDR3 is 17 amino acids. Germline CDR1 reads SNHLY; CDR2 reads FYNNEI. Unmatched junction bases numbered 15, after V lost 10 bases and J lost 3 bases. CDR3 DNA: TGTGCCACCCTAGGGGGGACTAGCGGGACCCCCGGCTACGAGCAGTACTTC. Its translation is CATLGGTSGTPGYEQYF.

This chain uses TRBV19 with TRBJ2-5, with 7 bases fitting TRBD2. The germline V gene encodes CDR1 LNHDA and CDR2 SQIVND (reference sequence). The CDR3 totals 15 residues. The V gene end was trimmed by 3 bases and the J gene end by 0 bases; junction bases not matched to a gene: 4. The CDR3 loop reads CASSIGGSYQETQYF. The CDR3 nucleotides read TGTGCCAGTAGTATTGGCGGGAGTTACCAAGAGACCCAGTACTTC.

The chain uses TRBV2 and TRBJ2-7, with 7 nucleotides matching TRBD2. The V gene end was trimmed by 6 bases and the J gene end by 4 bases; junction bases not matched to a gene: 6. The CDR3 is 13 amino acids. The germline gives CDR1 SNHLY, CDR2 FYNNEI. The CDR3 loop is CASRGGTEYEQYF. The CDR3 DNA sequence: TGTGCCAGCAGGGGAGGGACGGAGTACGAGCAGTACTTC. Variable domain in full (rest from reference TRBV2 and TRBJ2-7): EPEVTQTPSHQVTQMGQEVILRCVPISNHLYFYWYRQILGQKVEFLVSFYNNEISEKSEIFDDQFSVERPDGSNFTLKIRSTKLEDSAMYFCASRGGTEYEQYFGPGTRLTVT.

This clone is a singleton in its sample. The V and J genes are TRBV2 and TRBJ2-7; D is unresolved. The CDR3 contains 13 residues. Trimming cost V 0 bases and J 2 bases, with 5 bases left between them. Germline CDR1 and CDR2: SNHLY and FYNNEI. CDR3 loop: CASSEALTYEQYF. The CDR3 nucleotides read TGTGCCAGCAGTGAAGCGCTTACCTACGAGCAGTACTTC.

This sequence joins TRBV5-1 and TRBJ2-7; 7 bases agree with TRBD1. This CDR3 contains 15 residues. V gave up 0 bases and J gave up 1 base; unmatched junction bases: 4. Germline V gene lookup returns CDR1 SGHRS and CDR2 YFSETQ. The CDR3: CASSLGDSFSYEQYF. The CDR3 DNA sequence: TGCGCCAGCAGCTTGGGGGACAGCTTTTCCTACGAGCAGTACTTC. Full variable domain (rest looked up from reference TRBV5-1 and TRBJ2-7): KAGVTQTPRYLIKTRGQQVTLSCSPISGHRSVSWYQQTPGQGLQFLFEYFSETQRNKGNFPGRFSGRQFSNSRSEMNVSTLELGDSALYLCASSLGDSFSYEQYFGPGTRLTVT.

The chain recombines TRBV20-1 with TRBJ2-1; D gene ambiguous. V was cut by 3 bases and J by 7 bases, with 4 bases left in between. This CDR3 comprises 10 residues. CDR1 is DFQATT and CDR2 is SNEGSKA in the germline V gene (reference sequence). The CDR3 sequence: CSASVNEQFF. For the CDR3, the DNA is TGCAGTGCTAGCGTGAATGAGCAGTTCTTC.

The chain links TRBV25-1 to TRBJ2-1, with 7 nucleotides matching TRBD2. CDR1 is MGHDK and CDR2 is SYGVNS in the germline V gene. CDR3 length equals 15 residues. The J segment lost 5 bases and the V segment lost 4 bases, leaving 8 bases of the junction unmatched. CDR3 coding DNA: TGTGCCAGCAGTGCAAGCGGGAATGAGGACAATGAGCAGTTCTTC. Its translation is CASSASGNEDNEQFF.

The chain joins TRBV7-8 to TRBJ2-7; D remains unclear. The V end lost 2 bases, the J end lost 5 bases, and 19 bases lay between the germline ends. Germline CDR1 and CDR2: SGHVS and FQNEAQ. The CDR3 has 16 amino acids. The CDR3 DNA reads TGTGCCAGCAGCTTATTCTCTTTGGGCAGGTTCGACGAGCAGTACTTC. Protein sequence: CASSLFSLGRFDEQYF.

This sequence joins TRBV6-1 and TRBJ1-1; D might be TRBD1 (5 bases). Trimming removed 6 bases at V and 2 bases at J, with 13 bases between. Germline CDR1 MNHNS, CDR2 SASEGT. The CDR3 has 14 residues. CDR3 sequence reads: CASSTLQGNTEAFF. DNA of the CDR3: TGTGCCAGCAGCACTCTCCAGGGAAACACTGAAGCTTTCTTT.

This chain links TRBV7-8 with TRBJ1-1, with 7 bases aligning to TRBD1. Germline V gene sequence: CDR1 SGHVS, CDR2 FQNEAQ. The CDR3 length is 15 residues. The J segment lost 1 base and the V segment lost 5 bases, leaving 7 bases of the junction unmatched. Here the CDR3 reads CASSTSGGTNTEAFF. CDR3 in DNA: TGTGCCAGCAGCACCTCAGGGGGAACGAACACTGAAGCTTTCTTT.

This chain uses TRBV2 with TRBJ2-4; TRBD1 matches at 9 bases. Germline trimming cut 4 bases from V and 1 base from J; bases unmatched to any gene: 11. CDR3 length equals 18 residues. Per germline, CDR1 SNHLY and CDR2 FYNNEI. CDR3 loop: CASSATGGPVGAKNIQYF. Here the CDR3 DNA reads TGTGCCAGCAGTGCGACAGGGGGGCCTGTTGGCGCCAAAAACATTCAGTACTTC.